These 5 T cell receptor beta chains originate from one sample sequenced in a study of cytomegalovirus exposure and HLA in healthy donors. Both 60 Vbeta primers and 13 Jbeta primers went into the PCR. Using immunoSEQ multiplex PCR, the repertoire was profiled, and TCRdb retains in-frame clones only, with some absent. This table holds about 160,000 clones, over 70% found once. Material for sequencing was PBMCs. The source of these receptors is a woman aged 50 to 60 in good health and CMV-seropositive.

The J gene is TRBJ1-5, the V gene TRBV6-6; D not resolved. The CDR3 length is 13 residues. The ends were cut back, 7 bases at V and 7 bases at J, with 14 bases in the middle. Germline loops: CDR1 MNHNY, CDR2 SVGAGI (reference sequence). CDR3 DNA: TGTGCCAGCACCCCGGGGTGGGAACAGCCCCAGCATTTT. Residues: CASTPGWEQPQHF.

The rearrangement joins TRBV30 to TRBJ1-2; D possibly corresponds to TRBD1 (6 bases). V gave up 3 bases and J gave up 4 bases, with 15 bases separating them. This CDR3 contains 14 residues. Germline-derived CDR1 and CDR2 are GTSNPN and SVGIG (reference sequence). The CDR3 nucleotides read TGTGCCTGGAGCCGGACCGGGACAATCTATGGCTACACCTTC. This translates into CAWSRTGTIYGYTF.

V is TRBV29-1 and J is TRBJ2-5; 9 bases map to TRBD2. Germline CDR1 SQVTM, CDR2 ANQGSEA. The CDR3 runs 12 residues. The V segment lost 7 bases and the J segment 7 bases; nucleotides outside the gene matches: 7. The chain's CDR3 is CSGGGAVVTQYF. The DNA for the CDR3 is TGCAGCGGCGGGGGGGCGGTCGTGACCCAGTACTTC. Based on the CDR3 plus reference TRBV29-1 and TRBJ2-5, the full variable domain is SAVISQKPSRDICQRGTSLTIQCQVDSQVTMMFWYRQQPGQSLTLIATANQGSEATYESGFVIDKFPISRPNLTFSTLTVSNMSPEDSSIYLCSGGGAVVTQYFGPGTRLLVL.

This chain links TRBV2 with TRBJ2-7, with D possibly TRBD1 on 6 matching bases. Germline CDR1 reads SNHLY; CDR2 reads FYNNEI. CDR3 length: 12 residues. Trimming left V 8 bases short and J 4 bases short, with 12 bases between. The DNA for the CDR3 is TGTGCCAGCCTGGACAGACTTTACGAGCAGTACTTC. Translated, it gives CASLDRLYEQYF.

The chain links TRBV5-1 to TRBJ2-3, with 9 bases that match TRBD2. The CDR3 has 14 residues. Germline values: CDR1 SGHRS, CDR2 YFSETQ. V shed 5 bases, J shed 6 bases, and the junction held 7 bases outside the gene matches. The CDR3 here is CASRERGVGDTQYF. DNA for the CDR3: TGCGCCAGCAGAGAGCGGGGGGTCGGGGATACGCAGTATTTT.